A selection of T cell receptor beta chains follows, all from one sample in a study of CD8+CD57+ T cells in acquired aplastic anemia. A single record per CDR3 protein comes from TCRdb applying MiXCR to the reads. The table has around 80,000 distinct CDR3 sequences, about three quarters seen once. Sequencing input: sorted CD4+, CD8+, or CD8+CD57+ T cells (not recorded which) from PBMCs. The receptors here all came from a human donor with aplastic anemia. The CDR3 runs from the conserved cysteine through the conserved F or W. A D gene is named only where the DNA matches it firmly. Rows give clone size only sometimes, using once, few, many, or a class for an expanded clone.

clone size: once
V gene: TRBV5-8
J gene: TRBJ1-5
D gene: TRBD1
CDR3 DNA: TGTGCCAGCAGCAGGACAGGGGGCAGCAATCAGCCCCAGCATTTT
CDR3 protein: CASSRTGGSNQPQHF

clone size: .
V gene: TRBV24-1
J gene: TRBJ2-3
D gene: TRBD1
CDR3 DNA: TGTGCCACCAGTGATAGCCCGGGACAGGGACCAGATACGCAGTATTTT
CDR3 protein: CATSDSPGQGPDTQYF

clone size: few
V gene: TRBV7-6
J gene: TRBJ2-5
D gene: .
CDR3 DNA: TGTGCCAGCAGCTTCGGCAGACAAGAGACCCAGTACTTC
CDR3 protein: CASSFGRQETQYF

clone size: .
V gene: TRBV7-8
J gene: TRBJ1-2
D gene: .
CDR3 DNA: TGTGCCAGCAGTTTGGGGACAAGCTATGGCTACACCTTC
CDR3 protein: CASSLGTSYGYTF

clone size: .
V gene: TRBV5-4
J gene: TRBJ1-4
D gene: TRBD1
CDR3 DNA: TGTGCCAGCAGTCCGCGGACAGGAGTTAATGAAAAACTGTTTTTT
CDR3 protein: CASSPRTGVNEKLFF

clone size: .
V gene: TRBV5-1
J gene: TRBJ2-3
D gene: TRBD2
CDR3 DNA: TGCGCCAGCAGCACCACTAGCGGGACCACTTTATGGGATACGCAGTATTTT
CDR3 protein: CASSTTSGTTLWDTQYF

clone size: .
V gene: TRBV11-2
J gene: TRBJ1-6
D gene: .
CDR3 DNA: TGTGCCAGCAGCTTAGGGCGGGTTGGGTCACCCCTCCACTTT
CDR3 protein: CASSLGRVGSPLHF

clone size: .
V gene: TRBV9
J gene: TRBJ1-1
D gene: .
CDR3 DNA: TGTGCCAGCAGCGTTCTGGCACGGAACACTGAAGCTTTCTTT
CDR3 protein: CASSVLARNTEAFF

clone size: .
V gene: TRBV11-2
J gene: TRBJ2-5
D gene: TRBD2
CDR3 DNA: TGTGCCAGCAGCTCCGGGACTAGCGGGAGATGGGGTGGAGAGACCCAGTACTTC
CDR3 protein: CASSSGTSGRWGGETQYF

clone size: few
V gene: TRBV15
J gene: TRBJ2-7
D gene: .
CDR3 DNA: TGTGCCACCAGCAGAGATCATATCATCGAGCAGTACTTC
CDR3 protein: CATSRDHIIEQYF

clone size: .
V gene: TRBV20-1
J gene: TRBJ2-2
D gene: TRBD2
CDR3 DNA: TGCAGTGCTAGAGATCTAGCGGGAGGGTTTAACACCGGGGAGCTGTTTTTT
CDR3 protein: CSARDLAGGFNTGELFF

clone size: few
V gene: TRBV7-9
J gene: TRBJ1-2
D gene: .
CDR3 DNA: TGTGCCAGCAGCTTAGGGCAGGAGGACACCTTC
CDR3 protein: CASSLGQEDTF

clone size: .
V gene: TRBV10-3
J gene: TRBJ2-3
D gene: .
CDR3 DNA: TGTGCCAGCAGCCACCGGGACACAGATACGCAGTATTTT
CDR3 protein: CASSHRDTDTQYF

clone size: .
V gene: TRBV4-1
J gene: TRBJ1-2
D gene: TRBD1
CDR3 DNA: TGCGCCAGCAGCCAAGAAGACAGGGGGCTAAGTGGCTACACCTTC
CDR3 protein: CASSQEDRGLSGYTF

clone size: .
V gene: TRBV29-1
J gene: TRBJ1-1
D gene: .
CDR3 DNA: TGCAGCGTTGAAGAAGGGGGGCAAACTGAAGCTTTCTTT
CDR3 protein: CSVEEGGQTEAFF

clone size: few
V gene: TRBV7-7
J gene: TRBJ2-5
D gene: TRBD2
CDR3 DNA: TGTGCCAGCAGCTTTAGCGGGGGGGCCGGAGAGACCCAGTACTTC
CDR3 protein: CASSFSGGAGETQYF

clone size: .
V gene: TRBV7-8
J gene: TRBJ2-1
D gene: .
CDR3 DNA: TGTGCCAGCAGCTTTTCGACTGGCGTAAATTTCTTC
CDR3 protein: CASSFSTGVNFF

clone size: few
V gene: TRBV2
J gene: TRBJ1-5
D gene: .
CDR3 DNA: TGTGCCAGCAGCGGGGCGGCCCTCAATCAGCCCCAGCATTTT
CDR3 protein: CASSGAALNQPQHF

clone size: .
V gene: TRBV7-8
J gene: TRBJ2-4
D gene: TRBD1
CDR3 DNA: TGTGCCAGCAGCCCCGACAGGGTCGGCAAAAACATTCAGTACTTC
CDR3 protein: CASSPDRVGKNIQYF

clone size: .
V gene: TRBV10-3
J gene: TRBJ1-1
D gene: .
CDR3 DNA: TGTGCCATCAGTGAGACAGGGTTAGGGACTGAAGCTTTCTTT
CDR3 protein: CAISETGLGTEAFF

clone size: once
V gene: TRBV10-3
J gene: TRBJ1-1
D gene: .
CDR3 DNA: TGTGCCATCAGTGAGTCGGGACCAGAGATGAACACTGAAGCTTTCTTT
CDR3 protein: CAISESGPEMNTEAFF

clone size: .
V gene: TRBV6-2/TRBV6-3
J gene: TRBJ1-6
D gene: TRBD1
CDR3 DNA: TGTGCCAGCAGTTTAGGGTATCTGATGACAGGGTGGGATTCACCCCTCCACTTT
CDR3 protein: CASSLGYLMTGWDSPLHF

clone size: .
V gene: TRBV9
J gene: TRBJ1-1
D gene: .
CDR3 DNA: TGTGCCAGCAGCGTAGAGGAGAAGAACACTGAAGCTTTCTTT
CDR3 protein: CASSVEEKNTEAFF

clone size: few
V gene: TRBV10-3
J gene: TRBJ1-2
D gene: .
CDR3 DNA: TGTGCCATCAGTGAGTCGATGGAACATTATGGCTACACCTTC
CDR3 protein: CAISESMEHYGYTF

clone size: .
V gene: TRBV7-8
J gene: TRBJ2-7
D gene: .
CDR3 DNA: TGTGCCAGCAGCTTAGCTGAGTCCTACGAGCAGTACTTC
CDR3 protein: CASSLAESYEQYF

clone size: .
V gene: TRBV15
J gene: TRBJ2-2
D gene: .
CDR3 DNA: TGTGCCACCAGCAGAGGACACCTTGGGGCCGGGGAGCTGTTTTTT
CDR3 protein: CATSRGHLGAGELFF

clone size: .
V gene: TRBV20-1
J gene: TRBJ2-7
D gene: .
CDR3 DNA: TGCAGTGCGAGAAGTGGGCACGAGCAGTACTTC
CDR3 protein: CSARSGHEQYF

clone size: few
V gene: TRBV13
J gene: TRBJ1-2
D gene: .
CDR3 DNA: TGTGCCAGCAGCTTATCGACAGTACATGGCTACACCTTC
CDR3 protein: CASSLSTVHGYTF

clone size: .
V gene: TRBV10-3
J gene: TRBJ2-3
D gene: .
CDR3 DNA: TGTGCCATCAGTGAGTGGACAGGCACAGATACGCAGTATTTT
CDR3 protein: CAISEWTGTDTQYF

clone size: .
V gene: TRBV10-3
J gene: TRBJ1-2
D gene: TRBD1
CDR3 DNA: TGTGCCATCAGTGAGGTGGGACAGGACCGCTCTAGCCAGTTCCTATGGAGCTACACCTTC
CDR3 protein: CAISEVGQDRSSQFLWSYTF

clone size: once
V gene: TRBV20-1
J gene: TRBJ2-3
D gene: TRBD2
CDR3 DNA: TGCAGTGCTAGACTAGCGGGAGGGCCAGTACTTACCGATACGCAGTATTTT
CDR3 protein: CSARLAGGPVLTDTQYF

clone size: .
V gene: TRBV10-3
J gene: TRBJ2-1
D gene: .
CDR3 DNA: TGTGCCATCAGTGATTCGGGGAATGAGCAGTTCTTC
CDR3 protein: CAISDSGNEQFF

clone size: .
V gene: TRBV10-3
J gene: TRBJ2-3
D gene: TRBD2
CDR3 DNA: TGTGCCATCAGAGGAGCGGGGCCCACAGATACGCAGTATTTT
CDR3 protein: CAIRGAGPTDTQYF

clone size: .
V gene: TRBV25-1
J gene: TRBJ1-2
D gene: .
CDR3 DNA: TGTGCCAGCAGTGATACCCTGGACATCTATGGCTACACCTTC
CDR3 protein: CASSDTLDIYGYTF

clone size: few
V gene: TRBV7-8
J gene: TRBJ2-5
D gene: .
CDR3 DNA: TGTGCCAGCAGCTTAGGGGAGGCGACCCAGTACTTC
CDR3 protein: CASSLGEATQYF

clone size: .
V gene: TRBV5-1
J gene: TRBJ2-7
D gene: TRBD1
CDR3 DNA: TGCGCCAGCAGCTCCGGGACAGGGGGTCTGGGTTACGAGCAGTACTTC
CDR3 protein: CASSSGTGGLGYEQYF

clone size: once
V gene: TRBV19
J gene: TRBJ2-3
D gene: .
CDR3 DNA: TGTGCCAGTAGTATCAGGACCACAGATACGCAGTATTTT
CDR3 protein: CASSIRTTDTQYF

clone size: many
V gene: TRBV11-3
J gene: TRBJ1-2
D gene: .
CDR3 DNA: TGTGCCAGCAGCTCCTCCGGGTCTAACTATGGCTACACCTTC
CDR3 protein: CASSSSGSNYGYTF

clone size: .
V gene: TRBV10-3
J gene: TRBJ2-7
D gene: TRBD2
CDR3 DNA: TGTGCCATCAGTGCCCCGGGACTAGCGGTCTACGAGCAGTACTTC
CDR3 protein: CAISAPGLAVYEQYF

clone size: .
V gene: TRBV9
J gene: TRBJ2-7
D gene: TRBD1
CDR3 DNA: TGTGCCAGCAGCGTAGCGCCGGACAGGGCTCGCTACGAGCAGTACTTC
CDR3 protein: CASSVAPDRARYEQYF

clone size: many
V gene: TRBV9
J gene: TRBJ2-7
D gene: .
CDR3 DNA: TGTGCCAGCAGCGTAGGGGTAGCCTACGAGCAGTACTTC
CDR3 protein: CASSVGVAYEQYF